This T cell receptor (beta chain) is from a study of T cell responses to AZD1222 COVID-19 vaccine (dated by TCRdb to the early 2020s). Background for the entire study: A total of just over 230 trial participants underwent TCR sequencing, of whom roughly 210 received two doses of AZD1222 and about 26 received two doses of the MenACWY control vaccine. Enrollment into the trials was organized by age into subgroups of 18-55, 56-69 and 70-plus years, and those subgroups contained about 160, 30 and 59 TCR-sequenced participants, respectively. Paper-wide results and their limitations: The vaccine-associated CD4 TCRs covered the entire spike protein, and the dominant responses fell in regions 160-218 and 743-854. Most participants were white British and females outnumbered males, and the authors suggested that clonal diversity may have been underestimated. Reportedly, close to half of the unique spike-specific TCRs recognized epitopes lying outside the regions that are mutated in the B.1.351 and B.1.1.7 variants. After two AZD1222 doses, both the breadth and the depth of spike-specific TCRs were significantly higher than at day 0 and than in MenACWY recipients. In the small 56-69-year group, the increase in depth fell short of significance, most likely because of low power. Because no samples from the day 14 peak response were available, repertoires could be characterized only after the peak T cell response. Only six AZD1222 recipients were SARS-CoV-2 seropositive at baseline, limiting conclusions about previously exposed vaccinees.

Including the terminal cysteine and phenylalanine, the CDR3 comprises 15 residues. Of all the DNA, just the CDR3 is kept, 45 bases in frame from base 1. The germline V gene (reference sequence) supplies CDR1 LNHDA and CDR2 SQIVND. The trim is 10 bases for V and 0 bases for J, with a gap of 18 bases between the germline ends. Note on this clone: Its antigen is still unknown. Nothing much larger sits one base from this clone, and base qualities are not available.

This sample's time point label indicates: about 28 days (+/-7) after the second vaccine dose. AZD1222 recipients with second doses at about 4 weeks or about 12 weeks were pooled, because spike-specific TCR depth and breadth did not differ between schedules. The vaccinee samples were drawn from two UK trials, COV001 and COV002, one of which was a single-blind randomized controlled phase 2/3 trial testing AZD1222 (ChAdOx1 nCoV-19) in healthy adults. Trial participant PBMC samples were collected at day 0 and day 28 after the second dose for TCRbeta chain sequencing. The CDR3 regions of human TCRbeta chains were analyzed by immunosequencing. In the authors' own workflow: TCRs in the repertoires were compared against a reference library of SARS-CoV-2-specific TCRs that had been generated with the MIRA antigen-specificity platform. Breadth was defined as the fraction of unique TCRs that were SARS-CoV-2-associated. Depth was defined as the fraction of total T cells that were SARS-CoV-2-associated. Using the MIRA data, every spike-specific TCR was mapped to the spike region that the TCR reacted to and assigned to either a CD4 or a CD8 class. Log10-transformed breadth and depth values were compared by one-way ANOVA with Sidak's multiple comparisons tests. TCRdb took over this immuneACCESS table, retaining in-frame rearrangements with V and J assigned. Such tables are incomplete; in checked studies, under half of the missing clones stem from an unresolved V gene, and the remainder is unexplained. V, J and clone size are taken as reported in that table, and D and trimming were inferred from the DNA itself. This sample has 85,000 to 130,000 clones in its table, and 90% of those were observed once. The top ten clonotypes cover under 8.5% of the sample.

This TCR was recovered from an adult who received the AZD1222 COVID-19 vaccine. The rearranged segments are TRBV19 and TRBJ1-2, with TRBD1 as a weak D call on 6 bases. Sequenced here: peripheral blood, sampled 28 days after the second AZD1222 dose. The nucleotide sequence is given as TGTGCCACTAAGGGGGGGAGAGCAGCTAACTATGGCTACACCTTC. It translates as CATKGGRAANYGYTF.